This TCR beta chain was captured by sequencing in a study of blood T cells in healthy people across ages. CDR3 length: 17 residues. Germline loops: CDR1 MGHRA, CDR2 YSYEKL. Trimming pared 1 base from V and 3 bases from J, leaving 19 bases between. Study findings and constraints: With age, beta diversity per million T cells declined roughly linearly, significantly by about 37. CMV infection status of these donors was not known.

Per sample, a minimum of 6.5 million PBMCs were isolated. Using a J-beta primer mix together with a sample-barcoded 5' primer, a second PCR was run for roughly 7 to 11 cycles. The template-switch adaptor was a 5' adaptor with 12 random nucleotides. It tagged each cDNA molecule. In TCRdb, the 5' RACE reads were re-called with MiXCR into one record per CDR3 protein. The table records about 1,500,000 distinct CDR3 sequences, about 40% of them present only once. For this clonotype: The antigen is undetermined.

The V call is TRBV4-1, the J call TRBJ2-7; no firm D call. The clonotype was recovered from a woman aged 18-29 years in good health. The sequenced material came from blood. CDR3 amino acids: CASSQVAGTSPYYEQYF. The CDR3 DNA sequence: TGCGCCAGCAGCCAAGTCGCAGGTACTTCCCCCTACTACGAGCAGTACTTC.